This T cell receptor beta chain emerged from a study of cytomegalovirus exposure and HLA in healthy donors (dated 2017 in TCRdb). About the full investigation: In an earlier analysis of some 610 of the donors, 276 Gb of sequence data and approximately 100 million unique TCR beta sequences from roughly 180 million T cells were reported. An early release that covered about 600 HLA-typed donors contained approximately 290 gigabases of sequencing data and about 93 million unique TCR sequences. Among the roughly 400 genotyped donors, around 79% belonged to the genetic ancestry cluster associated with self-reported Caucasian donors. The study was designed to test whether signatures of past pathogen exposure could be identified by cataloging public T cell receptors. The study used immunosequencing to profile the T cell repertoires of hundreds of subjects and linked those repertoires to cytomegalovirus serostatus. In addition to the first cohort of 666 subjects, a separate validation cohort of 100 to 150 different subjects was used. High-throughput TCR immunosequencing, statistical association of individual TCRs with disease status, and machine learning were combined to predict cytomegalovirus infection status. To study patterns of TCR occurrence, a later analysis re-analyzed previously published TCR beta repertoires from hundreds of donors and added high-resolution HLA genotyping. Rather than drawing on any new phenotypic data, the later analysis identified candidate immune exposures from TCR beta sequences and the way those sequences occurred across donors. An earlier analysis of 587 of the donors used high-throughput TCR beta sequencing to judge whether each TCR beta V gene segment behaved as functional or pseudogenic. Donor age, sex, ethnicity and CMV serostatus were collected together with the repertoire data. A later genetic analysis took genome-wide SNP genotypes for about 65% of the 666 donors and used that subset as a discovery cohort. Every repertoire in the discovery cohort had been generated on one and the same sequencing platform. Class I and class II HLA loci were covered by the typing at four-digit resolution. Typing coverage varied by locus: 629-630 donors for A, B, C, DRB1 and DQB1; roughly 500 for DQA1; about 590 for DPA1; roughly 470 for DPB1. A handful of DR-DQ haplotypes were treated as single units for association and clustering because of strong linkage in the cohort. Among roughly 400 genotyped donors of the cohort, an average of around 240,000 unique TCR beta nucleotide sequences were sequenced per donor, 15% to 20% of them non-productive.

In total, 630 or so healthy bone marrow donors made up the cohort. At the time of sampling, all cohort members were nominally healthy, though unrecorded immune exposures were likely present. The donor was CMV seropositive and was included in the group of 300 or so seropositive cohort members. Each donor provided a peripheral blood sample, and peripheral blood mononuclear cells were used for TCR beta sequencing. The Qiagen DNeasy Blood Extraction Kit was used to extract genomic DNA from the blood cell samples. Library generation was performed with the immunoSEQ multiplex PCR assay. The multiplex PCR relied on a mix of 60 forward primers for TCR Vbeta segments and 13 reverse primers for TCR Jbeta segments. A multiplex PCR assay on genomic DNA amplified the CDR3 region of rearranged TCR beta genes. The amplified TCR beta libraries were sequenced on the Illumina HiSeq System as 87-base-pair reads. On the authors' methods: Across the 670 or so repertoires, a later analysis counted tens of millions of unique TCR beta chains, roughly 11 million of which were shared by at least two donors. To remove PCR and sequencing errors, raw reads were error-corrected and collapsed into unique sequences using a nearest-neighbor algorithm that merged closely related sequences. Alignment of CDR3 sequences to IMGT reference sequences was used to assign V, D and J gene segments. For a sequence to be retained, a match of at least six nucleotides was required to both a V gene segment and a J gene segment. A rearrangement was called productive if the CDR3 had no stop codons and remained in frame with V and J, and every other rearrangement was called non-productive. Following IMGT convention, CDR3 was defined as the stretch from the second conserved V-encoded cysteine to the conserved J-encoded phenylalanine. The earlier analysis of approximately 590 of the donors excluded any sequence lacking an unambiguous match to a single V gene segment. An earlier analysis of some 500 of the donors classified V segments as functional when productive rearrangements were above 56.7% and as segregating when the standard deviation between donors was above 5%. To diagnose cytomegalovirus status from the catalog of TCR beta chain sequences, a statistical classification framework was built. In a later analysis, TCR nucleotide sequences were compared against IMGT/GENE-DB human TR gene sequences so that V and J genes could be assigned. The TCRdist pipeline was used in a later analysis to assign CDR3 sequences and most-parsimonious VDJ recombination scenarios. In a later analysis, every TCR beta chain was defined by the combination of its CDR3 amino acid sequence and its V-gene family, and reads without a unique V-gene family were dropped. A later analysis removed 550 to 700 highly shared, low-generation-probability nucleotide sequences to deal with suspected cross-contamination and a sequencing artifact. A later analysis calculated a clonal expansion index for each public chain from normalized within-repertoire ranks of inferred template counts. In a later analysis, generation probabilities were computed with a VDJ recombination model fitted to out-of-frame rearrangements, and the resulting probabilities were checked against IGoR. A later analysis scored TCR-TCR, TCR-HLA and TCR-CMV co-occurrence with hypergeometric tests, applying a repertoire-size bias correction to TCR pairs. In a later analysis, false discovery rates were estimated by permuting HLA or CMV assignments 20 times. In a later analysis, co-occurring TCRs were grouped using DBSCAN, and TCRdist sequence similarity was added for clustering within HLA-allele-positive subsets. Repertoires with fewer than 30,000 or more than 120,000 public chains were left out of co-occurrence clustering, as were about 5 repertoires with anomalous nucleotide sharing. TCRdb mirrors the immuneACCESS table, restricted to in-frame sequences. Some clones are absent from its copies; in checked studies, under half trace to an unresolved V gene, and the reason for the others is unknown. Clone size and the V and J calls come from that table; the DNA yielded D and trimming. This sample is represented by about 110,000 clones; around 76% of them were singletons. Around 8.5% of the sample belongs to the ten largest clones.

General conclusions and limits of the study: Most TCR sequences were seen in very few donors, while some public TCRs were found in many individuals. The authors suggested that the approach could potentially be extended to other disease states and immunological phenotypes. In the study, around 150 TCR beta chains were listed as associated with cytomegalovirus. Compared with equally common non-associated chains, HLA-associated TCR beta chains in a later analysis were more clonally expanded and had lower generation probabilities. In a later analysis, most CMV-associated TCR beta chains were found to appear HLA-restricted, with HLA associations seemingly driven largely by CMV exposure. When HLA alleles, especially DR and DQ, strongly co-occurred, attributing TCR associations to individual alleles was difficult. A later analysis associated some 17,000 TCR beta sequences with specific HLA alleles at a false discovery rate of 0.05. For the cohort, immune exposure information was limited to CMV serostatus. Three of the identified cytomegalovirus-associated TCR beta chains were confirmed in vitro to be specific for cytomegalovirus antigens. Compared with the roughly 700-donor mean, donors in an Asian-associated ancestry cluster had fewer N-insertions in productive TCRs, according to a later genetic analysis. In a later analysis, TCR association rates were found to vary across HLA loci, with the most associated TCRs seen for DRB1 alleles and the fewest for HLA-C alleles. The 87-base-pair reads could not distinguish some IMGT-functional V segments, including TRBV6-2 and TRBV6-3, so those segments were excluded. In a later genetic analysis, a missense DCLRE1C variant was associated with V-gene and J-gene trimming of TCR beta chains, and the association was replicated in an independent cohort. Only TCR beta chains were sequenced in this cohort, and the absence of alpha or paired-chain data limited detectable features. A later analysis reported that several top co-occurrence clusters appeared linked to parvovirus B19, influenza, CMV and Epstein-Barr virus. The classifier was reported to diagnose cytomegalovirus status with high specificity and sensitivity in both the original cohort and the validation cohort. Because some donors lacked HLA typing at each locus, the association tests relied only on the typed subset. A further reported finding was that TCR beta sequences accurately predicted the HLA-A and HLA-B alleles for most subjects in the first cohort. About 15 rarely observed V segments, including chromosome 9 orphons, were excluded from the earlier analysis of some 590 of the donors because counts were too low. Correlated functional status among segregating V segments might be attributable to linkage disequilibrium, but an unknown experimental factor could not be ruled out. The presence/absence analyses assumed that sequencing depth was roughly uniform across donors, and that assumption may not be true. An earlier analysis of some 560 of the donors showed that most TCR beta V segments appeared in productive rearrangements either about 87% or about 30% of the time, which broadly matched IMGT annotations. A cluster of highly shared sequence variants was judged likely to represent a technical artifact of the sequencing pipeline.

About this clone itself: What this receptor recognizes is not known. It has no much larger one-base neighbor in the sample; base qualities were not kept.

The V end gives up 2 bases and the J end 5 bases, leaving 4 bases in the junction not matched to a gene. The germline V gene sets CDR1 to MNHNS and CDR2 to SASEGT. The CDR3 goes from the cysteine to the phenylalanine over 14 residues. The CDR3 DNA has 42 bases and is translated from base 1. The clonotype was recovered from a middle-aged man in good health and CMV-seropositive. In this chain, TRBV6-1 is recombined with TRBJ1-2, with TRBD1 identical over 8 junction bases. The specimen was PBMCs. The CDR3 reads as follows: CASSEQGAWYGYTF. The DNA sequence is given as TGTGCCAGCAGTGAACAGGGGGCCTGGTATGGCTACACCTTC.